This entry lists 20 T cell receptor beta chains sequenced from one sample in a study of blood T cell repertoires in COVID-19. Profiling relied on immunoSEQ multiplex PCR, and the TCRdb table lists in-frame clones only, not all of them. The data hold roughly 130,000 clones, with around 90% observed a single time. Sequences were obtained from peripheral blood. The receptors stem from a man in his 60s with active or convalescent COVID-19.

The chain recombines TRBV9 with TRBJ1-6, with a possible D match to TRBD1 (6 bases). CDR3 length equals 17 residues. V lost 0 bases, J lost 3 bases, and 13 bases lay in between. The germline CDR1 and CDR2 sequences are SGDLS and YYNGEE. The CDR3 protein is CASSVAKGVDYNSPLHF. For the CDR3, the DNA is TGTGCCAGCAGCGTAGCTAAGGGGGTGGACTATAATTCACCCCTCCACTTT.

The V and J genes are TRBV5-5 and TRBJ2-3; possible D gene TRBD1, 5 bases. V lost 2 bases and J lost 6, with 19 bases in between. Germline CDR1 reads SGHKS; CDR2 reads YYEKEE (reference sequence). The CDR3 has 16 amino acids. For the CDR3, the DNA is TGTGCCAGCAGCTTAGTGGGGCCCGGGCAGGGTGATACGCAGTATTTT. This sequence encodes CASSLVGPGQGDTQYF. Drawing the rest from reference TRBV5-5 and TRBJ2-3, the complete variable domain is DAGVTQSPTHLIKTRGQQVTLRCSPISGHKSVSWYQQVLGQGPQFIFQYYEKEERGRGNFPDRFSARQFPNYSSELNVNALLLGDSALYLCASSLVGPGQGDTQYFGPGTRLTVL.

The V call is TRBV7-9, the J call TRBJ1-1, with 8 bases matching TRBD1. CDR1 and CDR2 from the germline V gene are SEHNR and FQNEAQ (reference sequence). The V gene end was trimmed by 4 bases and the J gene end by 10 bases; junction bases not matched to a gene: 8. This CDR3 contains 13 residues. This CDR3 reads CASSSGQAGAAFF. The CDR3 bases are TGTGCCAGCAGCTCGGGACAGGCAGGGGCAGCTTTCTTT.

The chain carries TRBV10-1 and TRBJ2-5; 10 bases are a match to TRBD2. From germline, CDR1 is WNHNN and CDR2 SYGVQD (reference sequence). The CDR3 extends over 14 amino acids. V lost 3 bases, J lost 5 bases, and 3 bases stayed unmatched. Written as DNA, the CDR3 is TGCGCCAGCAGTGAAGCGGGAGGGGTTGAGACCCAGTACTTC. Residues: CASSEAGGVETQYF.

The chain couples TRBV28 to TRBJ2-7; perhaps TRBD2 as D (6 bases). Per germline, CDR1 MDHEN and CDR2 SYDVKM. There are 13 residues in the CDR3. The V and J ends lost 8 bases and 0 bases respectively, with 11 bases between them. DNA for the CDR3: TGTGCCAGCCGGGGGAGTGACTCCTACGAGCAGTACTTC. The encoded protein is CASRGSDSYEQYF. Combining the CDR3 with reference TRBV28 and TRBJ2-7 gives the whole variable domain DVKVTQSSRYLVKRTGEKVFLECVQDMDHENMFWYRQDPGLGLRLIYFSYDVKMKEKGDIPEGYSVSREKKERFSLILESASTNQTSMYLCASRGSDSYEQYFGPGTRLTVT.

This chain links TRBV7-3 with TRBJ1-2, with D tentatively TRBD1 (6 bases). Trimming took off 2 bases at V and 9 bases at J, with 13 bases between the two ends. This CDR3 has 13 amino acids. Germline CDR1 and CDR2: SGHTA and FQGTGA. The CDR3 sequence: CASSLAQGRSYTF. CDR3 DNA: TGTGCCAGCAGCTTAGCACAGGGCCGGAGCTACACCTTC.

The rearrangement joins TRBV7-2 to TRBJ1-6; 10 nucleotides match TRBD1. The CDR3 length is 17 residues. CDR1 is SGHTA and CDR2 is FQGNSA in the germline V gene. Trimming at V came to 4 bases and at J to 5 bases, leaving 8 bases not matched to a gene. CDR3 bases: TGTGCCAGCAGCTCCGACAGGGGGCAATCCCATAATTCACCCCTCCACTTT. Translating gives CASSSDRGQSHNSPLHF.

This chain connects TRBV6-5 to TRBJ1-2, with 7 bases identical to TRBD1. V shed 6 bases, J shed 8 bases, and the junction held 12 bases outside the gene matches. Germline-derived CDR1 and CDR2 are MNHEY and SVGAGI. The CDR3 is 14 amino acids. The CDR3 bases are TGTGCCAGCAGAAAACAGGGGCACTTTGACGGCTACACCTTC. Its translation is CASRKQGHFDGYTF.

The chain links TRBV6-5 to TRBJ2-7, with 10 bases fitting TRBD1. This CDR3 region has 16 residues. Germline CDR1 reads MNHEY; CDR2 reads SVGAGI. The junction had 6 bases not matched to a gene; V was cut back by 0 bases and J by 4 bases. The DNA for the CDR3 is TGTGCCAGCAGTTACTCGTCCGGGACAGGGGCTTACGAGCAGTACTTC. This encodes CASSYSSGTGAYEQYF.

This rearrangement joins TRBV6-5 to TRBJ2-7; 8 positions agree with TRBD2. Germline lookup yields CDR1 MNHEY and CDR2 SVGAGI. The CDR3 totals 16 residues. J gave up 4 bases and V 0 bases, and 8 bases lay outside the gene matches. The CDR3 DNA is TGTGCCAGCAGTTACTCCCGGGTAGCGGGATCTTACGAGCAGTACTTC. It codes for CASSYSRVAGSYEQYF.

The chain joins TRBV7-9 to TRBJ2-3, with TRBD2 identical over 7 bases. The trim removed 3 bases at V and 0 bases at J, leaving 3 bases unmatched. This CDR3 spans 15 amino acids. The germline V gene has CDR1 SEHNR and CDR2 FQNEAQ (reference sequence). The CDR3 sequence is CASSFGLGSTDTQYF. CDR3 bases: TGTGCCAGCAGCTTCGGACTAGGTAGCACAGATACGCAGTATTTT.

V gene TRBV7-9 combines with J gene TRBJ2-1, with TRBD1 as a possible D gene (5 bases). The germline CDR1 and CDR2 sequences are SEHNR and FQNEAQ (reference sequence). The CDR3 extends over 14 amino acids. V gave up 3 bases and J gave up 4 bases, with 10 bases separating them. For the CDR3, the DNA is TGTGCCAGCAGCTTCTCGACAGCTTACAATGAGCAGTTCTTC. Translating it yields CASSFSTAYNEQFF. The full variable domain, its missing parts supplied by reference TRBV7-9 and TRBJ2-1, is DTGVSQNPRHKITKRGQNVTFRCDPISEHNRLYWYRQTLGQGPEFLTYFQNEAQLEKSRLLSDRFSAERPKGSFSTLEIQRTEQGDSAMYLCASSFSTAYNEQFFGPGTRLTVL.

The chain has TRBV7-9 and TRBJ1-6; D unresolved. In germline, CDR1 is SEHNR, CDR2 FQNEAQ (reference sequence). The CDR3 loop spans 16 amino acids. The V end lost 2 bases, the J end lost 1 base, and 9 bases lay between the germline ends. The CDR3 DNA is TGTGCCAGCAGCTTAATCGGGGTATCCTATAATTCACCCCTCCACTTT. It encodes CASSLIGVSYNSPLHF.

The chain employs TRBV10-3 and TRBJ1-6; D ambiguous. Trimming cost V 3 bases and J 5 bases, with 17 bases left between them. The CDR3 is made up of 17 amino acids. CDR1 and CDR2 (germline): ENHRY, SYGVKD. CDR3: CAISDLGRSENNSPLHF. The CDR3 nucleotides are TGTGCCATCAGTGATTTGGGCAGGTCCGAAAATAATTCACCCCTCCACTTT.

The V call is TRBV27, the J call TRBJ1-4; the D gene is possibly TRBD1 (6 bases). CDR3 size: 15 residues. The germline V gene has CDR1 MNHEY and CDR2 SMNVEV (reference sequence). Trimming removed 5 bases from V and 4 bases from J, with 14 bases in between. This CDR3 is CASSRGRGRNEKLFF. The CDR3 region has the DNA TGTGCCAGCAGTAGGGGCAGGGGTCGTAATGAAAAACTGTTTTTT.

This clone was observed a single time. The rearrangement uses TRBV5-5 and TRBJ2-7; 7 bases fit TRBD2. Germline trimming cut 2 bases from V and 1 base from J; bases unmatched to any gene: 6. The CDR3 sequence is 15 residues long. Germline CDR1 SGHKS, CDR2 YYEKEE (reference sequence). Here the CDR3 DNA reads TGTGCCAGCAGCTTTAGACTAGCTATGTCCTACGAGCAGTACTTC. This translates into CASSFRLAMSYEQYF.

This sequence joins TRBV10-1 and TRBJ2-3, with a tentative D call TRBD2 (6 bases). Germline V gene lookup returns CDR1 WNHNN and CDR2 SYGVQD (reference sequence). CDR3 length: 16 amino acids. Trimming removed 4 bases at V and 4 bases at J, with 18 bases between. The CDR3 sequence is CASSGPHMGGADTQYF. CDR3 DNA sequence: TGCGCCAGCAGTGGGCCTCACATGGGAGGCGCAGATACGCAGTATTTT.

The chain is built from TRBV27 and TRBJ2-2, with 11 bases identical to TRBD1. This CDR3 region has 16 residues. CDR1 is MNHEY and CDR2 is SMNVEV in the germline V gene (reference sequence). V shed 0 bases and J 4 bases; nucleotides not matched to a gene: 1. CDR3 bases: TGTGCCAGCAGTTTATCGGGGACAGGGGGCACCGGGGAGCTGTTTTTT. As protein: CASSLSGTGGTGELFF.

The chain links TRBV10-3 to TRBJ1-4; 8 nucleotides line up with TRBD1. The CDR3 runs 13 residues. Germline V CDR1 and CDR2: ENHRY, SYGVKD. The ends lost 2 bases at V and 8 bases at J; junction bases unmatched: 1. The CDR3 loop is CAISEGQGEKLFF. The CDR3 DNA sequence: TGTGCCATCAGTGAGGGACAGGGAGAAAAACTGTTTTTT.

This chain joins TRBV6-2 or TRBV6-3 and TRBJ2-7, with D maybe TRBD1 (6 bases). Germline CDR1 reads MNHEY; CDR2 reads SVGEGT. This CDR3 spans 15 amino acids. V lost 6 bases and J lost 2, with 17 bases in between. The CDR3 sequence is CASSAPSGHTYEQYF. CDR3 nucleotides: TGTGCCAGCAGCGCCCCGTCGGGACACACCTACGAGCAGTACTTC.